This T cell receptor (beta chain) was captured in a study of T cell repertoires in cytomegalovirus infection. Study-level information: Recently identified HLA-C-restricted and well-studied HLA-B-restricted CMV epitopes were used.

Findings and limits, study-wide: Identification of carriers of CMV plus the relevant HLA was achieved through cumulative public TCR beta family frequency.

This clonotype has at least ten counts. Its antigen is not known. The V gene end was trimmed by 1 base and the J gene end by 7 bases; junction bases not matched to a gene: 13. This CDR3 has 17 amino acids. The germline CDR1 and CDR2 sequences are SGHVS and FNYEAQ. MiXCR, run by TCRdb on the reads, gives a single entry per CDR3 protein. Altogether approximately 73,000 distinct CDR3 sequences are present, approximately 42% being singletons, with the ten largest covering just over 90%. The sequencing here drew on CD8+ T cells from cultured PBMCs, taken from culture after CMV antigen stimulation. The chain recombines TRBV7-6 with TRBJ2-1, with 7 bases aligning to TRBD2. The source of this sequence is a human donor in good health (CMV status not recorded). Some clones in this sample may be carry-over from other donors' samples. The CDR3 DNA sequence: TGTGCCAGCAGCTTAGAAGCGGGGCAGCCCGGGTTAAATGAGCAGTTCTTC. It is translated as CASSLEAGQPGLNEQFF.